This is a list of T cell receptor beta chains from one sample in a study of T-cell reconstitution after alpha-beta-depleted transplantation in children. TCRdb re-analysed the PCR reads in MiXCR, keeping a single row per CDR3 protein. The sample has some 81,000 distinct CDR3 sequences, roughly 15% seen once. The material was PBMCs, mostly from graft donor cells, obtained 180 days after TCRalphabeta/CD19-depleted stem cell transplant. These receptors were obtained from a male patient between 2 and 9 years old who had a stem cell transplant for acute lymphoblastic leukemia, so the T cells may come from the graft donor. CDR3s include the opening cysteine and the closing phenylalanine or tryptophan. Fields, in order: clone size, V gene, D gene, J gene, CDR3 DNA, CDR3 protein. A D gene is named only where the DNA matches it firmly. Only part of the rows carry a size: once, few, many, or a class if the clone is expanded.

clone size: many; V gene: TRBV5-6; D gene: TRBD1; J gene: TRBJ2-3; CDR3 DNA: TGTGCCAGCAGCTTATTCCGGGACAGGGGGACAGATACGCAGTATTTT; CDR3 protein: CASSLFRDRGTDTQYF
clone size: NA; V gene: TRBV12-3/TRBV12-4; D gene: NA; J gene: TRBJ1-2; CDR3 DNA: TGTGCCAGCGGACGTTTAGGGTACTATGGCTACACCTTC; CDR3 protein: CASGRLGYYGYTF
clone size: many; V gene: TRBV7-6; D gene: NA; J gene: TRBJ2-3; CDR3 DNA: TGTGCCAGCAGCTTAACCGACAGCCATACGCAGTATTTT; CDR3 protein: CASSLTDSHTQYF
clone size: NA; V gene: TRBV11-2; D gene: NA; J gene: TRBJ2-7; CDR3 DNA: TGTGCCAGCAGCCCCTCCCTCAGGTTTTATGCCTACGAGCAGTACTTC; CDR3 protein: CASSPSLRFYAYEQYF
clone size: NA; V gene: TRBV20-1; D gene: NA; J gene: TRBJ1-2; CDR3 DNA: TGCAGTGCTAGCGGGACTTCCTATGGCTACACCTTC; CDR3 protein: CSASGTSYGYTF
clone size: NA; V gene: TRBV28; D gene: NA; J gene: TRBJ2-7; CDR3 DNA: TGTGCCAGCAGCCGTCCCGAGCAGTACTTC; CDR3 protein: CASSRPEQYF
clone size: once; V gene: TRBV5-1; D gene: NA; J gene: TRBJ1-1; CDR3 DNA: TGCGCCAGCAGCTTGGAGGGTGGCCAGGGGGCTTTCTTT; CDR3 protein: CASSLEGGQGAFF
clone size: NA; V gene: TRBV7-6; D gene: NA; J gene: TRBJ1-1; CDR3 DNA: TGTGCCAGCAGCTTAGGGGGTGGGATGAACACTGAAGCTTTCTTT; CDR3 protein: CASSLGGGMNTEAFF
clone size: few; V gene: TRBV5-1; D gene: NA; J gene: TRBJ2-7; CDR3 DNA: TGCGCCAGCAGCTTCCCAGGGGACTACGAGCAGTACTTC; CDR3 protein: CASSFPGDYEQYF
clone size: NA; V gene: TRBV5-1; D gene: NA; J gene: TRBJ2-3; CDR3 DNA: TGCGCCAGCAGTCGCGACCCGGCCGATACGCAGTATTTT; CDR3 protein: CASSRDPADTQYF
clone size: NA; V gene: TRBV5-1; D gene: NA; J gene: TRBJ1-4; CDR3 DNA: TGCGCCAGCAGCCCAAATGGTGAAAAACTGTTTTTT; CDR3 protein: CASSPNGEKLFF
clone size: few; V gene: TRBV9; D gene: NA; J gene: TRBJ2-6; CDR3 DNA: TGTGCCAGCAGTGCGAGCAGCTCTGGGGCCAACGTCCTGACTTTC; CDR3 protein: CASSASSSGANVLTF
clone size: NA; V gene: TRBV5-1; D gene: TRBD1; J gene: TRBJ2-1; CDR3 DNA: TGCGCCAGCAGCCTGGTTGACCCCGGGACAGTCCACAATGAGCAGTTCTTC; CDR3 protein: CASSLVDPGTVHNEQFF
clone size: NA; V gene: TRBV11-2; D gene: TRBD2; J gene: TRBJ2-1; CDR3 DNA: TGTGCCAGCAGCCTCCGGGGAGGGCCCGACAATGAGCAGTTCTTC; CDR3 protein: CASSLRGGPDNEQFF
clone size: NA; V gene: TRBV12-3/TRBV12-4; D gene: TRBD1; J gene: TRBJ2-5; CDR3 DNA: TGTGCCAGCAGTACCGGGACAGGGGGCTACCAAGAGACCCAGTACTTC; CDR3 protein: CASSTGTGGYQETQYF
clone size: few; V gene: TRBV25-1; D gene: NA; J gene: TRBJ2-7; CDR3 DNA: TGTGCCAGCAGTTCTCTGGGAGAACCCTACGAGCAGTACTTC; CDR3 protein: CASSSLGEPYEQYF
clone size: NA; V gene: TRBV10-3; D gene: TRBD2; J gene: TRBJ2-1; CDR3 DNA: TGTGCCATCAGTGACCCCCGCGGGGGGCTGAATGAGCAGTTCTTC; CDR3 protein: CAISDPRGGLNEQFF
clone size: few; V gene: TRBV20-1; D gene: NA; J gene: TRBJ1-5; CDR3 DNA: TGCAGTGCTAGGACCCCCGGACGTAATCAGCCCCAGCATTTT; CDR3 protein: CSARTPGRNQPQHF
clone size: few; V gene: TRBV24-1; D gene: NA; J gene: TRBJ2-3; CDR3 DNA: TGTGCCACCAGTGCAGCCGGCACAGATACGCAGTATTTT; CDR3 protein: CATSAAGTDTQYF
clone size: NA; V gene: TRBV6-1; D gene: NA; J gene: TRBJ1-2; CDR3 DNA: TGTGCCAGCAGGAAGGGTGCGAAGGGAAGAGACTATGGCTACACCTTC; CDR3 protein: CASRKGAKGRDYGYTF
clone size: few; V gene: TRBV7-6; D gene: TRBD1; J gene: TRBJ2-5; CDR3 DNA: TGTGCCAGCAGTCGTACAGGGGTGGCCCAGTACTTC; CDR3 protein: CASSRTGVAQYF
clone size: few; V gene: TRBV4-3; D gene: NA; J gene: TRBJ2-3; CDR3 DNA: TGCGCCAGCAGCCAAGATCGCCAAGATACGCAGTATTTT; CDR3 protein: CASSQDRQDTQYF
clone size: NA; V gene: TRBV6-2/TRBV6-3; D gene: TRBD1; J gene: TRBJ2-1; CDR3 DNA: TGTGCCAGCATCGCAACGTGGACAGGGGGCCGGAGTGAGCAGTTCTTC; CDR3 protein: CASIATWTGGRSEQFF
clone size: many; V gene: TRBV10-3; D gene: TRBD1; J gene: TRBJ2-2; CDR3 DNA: TGTGCCATCAGCCCAGGGACAGGGGGCTTTGGCGGGGAGCTGTTTTTT; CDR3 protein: CAISPGTGGFGGELFF
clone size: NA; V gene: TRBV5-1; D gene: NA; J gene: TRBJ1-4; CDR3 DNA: TGCGCCAGCAGCCCTTCGGGACAAAGTGAAAAACTGTTTTTT; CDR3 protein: CASSPSGQSEKLFF
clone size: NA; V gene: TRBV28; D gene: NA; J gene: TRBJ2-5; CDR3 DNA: TGTGCCAGCAGTTTCAACCCCGAAGAGACCCAGTACTTC; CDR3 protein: CASSFNPEETQYF
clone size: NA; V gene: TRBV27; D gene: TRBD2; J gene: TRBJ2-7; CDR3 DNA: TGTGCCAGCAGACGACCCGGGACTACGCGCTCCTACGAGCAGTACTTC; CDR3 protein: CASRRPGTTRSYEQYF
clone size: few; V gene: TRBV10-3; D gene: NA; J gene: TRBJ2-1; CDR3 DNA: TGTGCCATCAGGAATCGGGGTCTACTCTACAATGAGCAGTTCTTC; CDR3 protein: CAIRNRGLLYNEQFF
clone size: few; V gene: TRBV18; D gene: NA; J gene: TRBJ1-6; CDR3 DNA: TGTGCCAGCTCACTCCGTGGGGGGGCAAGCAATTCACCCCTCCACTTT; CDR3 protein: CASSLRGGASNSPLHF
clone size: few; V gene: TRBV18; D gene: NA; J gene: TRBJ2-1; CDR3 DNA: TGTGCCAGCTCAGGCGGGGAGAACTACAATGAGCAGTTCTTC; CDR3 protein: CASSGGENYNEQFF
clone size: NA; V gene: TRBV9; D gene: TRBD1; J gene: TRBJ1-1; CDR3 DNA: TGTGCCGGCAGCGTAGACGACAGGGAGGTAGGCATGAACACTGAAGCTTTCTTT; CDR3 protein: CAGSVDDREVGMNTEAFF
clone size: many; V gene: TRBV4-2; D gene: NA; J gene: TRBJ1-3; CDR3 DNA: TGTGCCAGCAGCCAAGATCGGGGCGGTTCTGGAAACACCATATATTTT; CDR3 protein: CASSQDRGGSGNTIYF
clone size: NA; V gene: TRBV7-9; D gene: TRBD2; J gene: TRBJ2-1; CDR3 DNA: TGTGCCACCCTAGCGGGGGACTCCTACAATGAGCAGTTCTTC; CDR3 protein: CATLAGDSYNEQFF
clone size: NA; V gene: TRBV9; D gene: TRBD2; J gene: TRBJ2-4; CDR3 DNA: TGTGCCAGCAGCCCCCGCCCGGGGGGGCCCGGAAACATTCAGTACTTC; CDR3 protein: CASSPRPGGPGNIQYF
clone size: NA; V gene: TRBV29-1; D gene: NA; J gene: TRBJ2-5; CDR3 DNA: TGCAGCGTTGAACGGGCAAGGGAAGAGACCCAGTACTTC; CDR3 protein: CSVERAREETQYF
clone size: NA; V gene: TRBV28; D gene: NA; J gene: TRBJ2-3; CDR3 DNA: TGTGCCAGCAGTTTACAGCTAGATACGCAGTATTTT; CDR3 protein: CASSLQLDTQYF
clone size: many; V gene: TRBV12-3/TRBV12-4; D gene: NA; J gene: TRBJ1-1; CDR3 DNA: TGTGCCAGCAGTTTAAGTGCAGGGTCAGGCACTGAAGCTTTCTTT; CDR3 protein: CASSLSAGSGTEAFF
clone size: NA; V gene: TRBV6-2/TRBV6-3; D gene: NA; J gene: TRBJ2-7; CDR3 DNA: TGTGCCAGCACCGACGGGGGACCCAGTCGGCAGTACTTC; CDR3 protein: CASTDGGPSRQYF
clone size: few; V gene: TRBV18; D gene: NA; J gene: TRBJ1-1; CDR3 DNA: TGTGCCAGCTCACCACGGGGCGTCTTACCATCTGTAGACACTGAAGCTTTCTTT; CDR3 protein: CASSPRGVLPSVDTEAFF
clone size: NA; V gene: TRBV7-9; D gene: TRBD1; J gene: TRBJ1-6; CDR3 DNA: TGTGCCAGCAGCTTAAAGGGACAGGGGAATTCACCCCTCCACTTT; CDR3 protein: CASSLKGQGNSPLHF
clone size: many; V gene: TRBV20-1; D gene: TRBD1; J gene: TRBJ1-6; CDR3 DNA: TGCAGTGCTAGTCGACAGGGCATCGGTTCACCCCTCCACTTT; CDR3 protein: CSASRQGIGSPLHF
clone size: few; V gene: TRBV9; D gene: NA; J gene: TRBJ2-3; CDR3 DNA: TGTGCCAGCGGGGTCACAGATACGCAGTATTTT; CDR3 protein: CASGVTDTQYF
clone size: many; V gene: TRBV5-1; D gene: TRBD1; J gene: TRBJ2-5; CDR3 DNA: TGCGCCAGCAGCCCCAACCGGAAGACAGGGGAAGTAGAGACCCAGTACTTC; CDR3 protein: CASSPNRKTGEVETQYF
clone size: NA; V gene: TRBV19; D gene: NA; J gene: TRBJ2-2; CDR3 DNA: TGTGCCAGTAGAAATTTGGGGTCCTTTGACACCGGGGAGCTGTTTTTT; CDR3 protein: CASRNLGSFDTGELFF
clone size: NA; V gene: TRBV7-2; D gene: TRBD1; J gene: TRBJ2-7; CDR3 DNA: TGTGCCAGCAGCCTGAGACAGGGTTTCTACGAGCAGTACTTC; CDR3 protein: CASSLRQGFYEQYF
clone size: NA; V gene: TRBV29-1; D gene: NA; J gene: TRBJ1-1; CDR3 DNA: TGCAGCGTCCTACCGGGGTCGGGGACTGAAGCTTTCTTT; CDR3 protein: CSVLPGSGTEAFF
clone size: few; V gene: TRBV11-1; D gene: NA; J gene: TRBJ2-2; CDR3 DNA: TGTGCCAGCAGCCCCTTGGGACTGGCGAACACCGGGGAGCTGTTTTTT; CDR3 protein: CASSPLGLANTGELFF
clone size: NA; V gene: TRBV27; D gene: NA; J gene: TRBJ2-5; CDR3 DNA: TGTGCCAGCAGTTTAGAGGGAATAGAAGAGACCCAGTACTTC; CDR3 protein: CASSLEGIEETQYF
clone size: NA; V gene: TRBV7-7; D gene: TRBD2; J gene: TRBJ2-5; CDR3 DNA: TGTGCCAGCAGCTTAGAATCCGGGACTAAACAAGAGACCCAGTACTTC; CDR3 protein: CASSLESGTKQETQYF
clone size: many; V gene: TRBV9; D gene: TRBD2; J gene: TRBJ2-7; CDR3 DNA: TGTGCCAGCAGCCTCGGACTAGCCTACGAGCAGTACTTC; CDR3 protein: CASSLGLAYEQYF
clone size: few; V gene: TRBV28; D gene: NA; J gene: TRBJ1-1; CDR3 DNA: TGTGCCAGCAGTTTTTGGGGGAGCACTGAAGCTTTCTTT; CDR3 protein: CASSFWGSTEAFF
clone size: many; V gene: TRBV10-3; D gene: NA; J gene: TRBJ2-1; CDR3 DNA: TGTGCCATCAGTGGACTAGGATCTGAGCAGTTCTTC; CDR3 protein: CAISGLGSEQFF
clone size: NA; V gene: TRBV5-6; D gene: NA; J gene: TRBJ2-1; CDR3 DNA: TGTGCCTCCAACCAGGGGCTTGAGCAGTTCTTC; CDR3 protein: CASNQGLEQFF